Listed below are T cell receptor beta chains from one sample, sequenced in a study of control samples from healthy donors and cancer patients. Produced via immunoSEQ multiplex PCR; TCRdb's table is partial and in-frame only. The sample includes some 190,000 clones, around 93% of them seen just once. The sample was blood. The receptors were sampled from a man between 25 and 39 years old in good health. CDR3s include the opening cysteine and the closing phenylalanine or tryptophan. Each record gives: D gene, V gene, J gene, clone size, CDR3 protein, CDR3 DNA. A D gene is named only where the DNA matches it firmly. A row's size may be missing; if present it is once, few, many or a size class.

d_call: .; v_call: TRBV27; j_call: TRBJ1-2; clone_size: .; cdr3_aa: CASRKYTANYGYTF; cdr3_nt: TGTGCCAGCCGAAAATATACAGCTAACTATGGCTACACCTTC
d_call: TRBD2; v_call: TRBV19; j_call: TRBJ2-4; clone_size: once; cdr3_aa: CASSSGSASGGAKNIQYF; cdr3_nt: TGTGCCAGTAGTTCAGGGTCGGCTAGCGGGGGGGCTAAAAACATTCAGTACTTC
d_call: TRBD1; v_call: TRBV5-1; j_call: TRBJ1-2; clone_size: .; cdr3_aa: CASSLGDRVDYGYTF; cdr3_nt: TGCGCCAGCAGCTTAGGGGACAGGGTTGACTATGGCTACACCTTC
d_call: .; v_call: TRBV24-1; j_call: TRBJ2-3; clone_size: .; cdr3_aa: CATTGQYTDTQYF; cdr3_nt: TGTGCCACCACCGGACAGTACACAGATACGCAGTATTTT
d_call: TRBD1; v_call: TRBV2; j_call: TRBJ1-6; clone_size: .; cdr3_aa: CASRGQGLPNSPLHF; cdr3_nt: TGTGCCAGCAGAGGACAGGGGCTTCCGAATTCACCCCTCCACTTT
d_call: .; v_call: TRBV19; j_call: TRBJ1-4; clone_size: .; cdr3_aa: CASSFLRPPDEKLFF; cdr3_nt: TGTGCCAGTAGTTTTCTCAGACCTCCGGATGAAAAACTGTTTTTT
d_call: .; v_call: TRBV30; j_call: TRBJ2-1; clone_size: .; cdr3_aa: CAWSSGKRANNNGQFF; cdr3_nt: TGTGCCTGGAGCAGTGGGAAAAGGGCTAACAACAATGGGCAGTTCTTC
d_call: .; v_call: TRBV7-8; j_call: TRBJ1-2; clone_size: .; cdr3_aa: CASSSTPGGGYGYTF; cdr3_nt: TGTGCCAGCAGTTCCACCCCTGGGGGAGGCTATGGCTACACCTTC
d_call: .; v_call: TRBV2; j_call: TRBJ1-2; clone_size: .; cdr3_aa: CASSDGANYGYTF; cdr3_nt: TGTGCCAGCAGTGACGGGGCTAACTATGGCTACACCTTC
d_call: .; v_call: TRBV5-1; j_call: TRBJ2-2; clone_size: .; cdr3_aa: CASSLLAQRNTGELFF; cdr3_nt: TGCGCCAGCAGCTTGTTAGCGCAGAGGAACACCGGGGAGCTGTTTTTT
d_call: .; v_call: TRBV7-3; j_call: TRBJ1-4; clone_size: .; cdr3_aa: CASSLGGTSEKLFF; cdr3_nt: TGTGCCAGCAGCTTAGGGGGGACAAGCGAAAAACTGTTTTTT
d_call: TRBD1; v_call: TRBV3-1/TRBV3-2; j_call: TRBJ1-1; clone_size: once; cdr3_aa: CASRGDRINTEAFF; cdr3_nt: TGTGCCAGCAGGGGGGACAGGATAAACACTGAAGCTTTCTTT
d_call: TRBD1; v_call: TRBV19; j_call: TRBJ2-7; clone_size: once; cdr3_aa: CASSTQRQGAYEQYF; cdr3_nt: TGTGCCAGTAGCACACAGAGACAGGGGGCCTACGAGCAGTACTTC
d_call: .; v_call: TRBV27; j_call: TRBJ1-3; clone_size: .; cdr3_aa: CASSLRQAGSGNTIYF; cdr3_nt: TGTGCCAGCAGTTTGCGACAGGCGGGCTCTGGAAACACCATATATTTT
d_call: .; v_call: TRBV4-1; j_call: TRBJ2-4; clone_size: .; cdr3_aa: CASENKAKNIQYF; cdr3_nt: TGCGCCAGTGAAAACAAGGCCAAAAACATTCAGTACTTC
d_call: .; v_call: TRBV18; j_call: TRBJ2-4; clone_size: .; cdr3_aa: CASSPREASGIQYF; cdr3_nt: TGTGCCAGCTCACCACGAGAAGCTTCAGGCATTCAGTACTTC
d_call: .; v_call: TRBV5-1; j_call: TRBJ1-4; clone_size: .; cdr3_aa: CASSPPNEKLFF; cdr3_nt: TGCGCCAGCAGCCCGCCCAATGAAAAACTGTTTTTT
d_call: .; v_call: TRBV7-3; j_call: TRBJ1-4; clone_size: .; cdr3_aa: CASSPVGGPNEKLFF; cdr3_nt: TGTGCCAGCAGCCCCGTAGGGGGGCCTAATGAAAAACTGTTTTTT
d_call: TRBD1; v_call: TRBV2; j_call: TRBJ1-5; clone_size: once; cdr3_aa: CASSGRDRGSAQHF; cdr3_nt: TGTGCCAGCAGTGGCCGGGACAGGGGGTCGGCCCAGCATTTT
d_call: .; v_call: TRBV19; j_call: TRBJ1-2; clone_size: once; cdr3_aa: CASSRGGGPYYGYTF; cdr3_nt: TGTGCCAGTAGCCGGGGGGGAGGCCCTTACTATGGCTACACCTTC
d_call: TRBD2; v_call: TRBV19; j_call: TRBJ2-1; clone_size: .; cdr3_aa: CASMSEAGGYNEQFF; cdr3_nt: TGTGCCAGTATGTCCGAAGCGGGGGGCTACAATGAGCAGTTCTTC
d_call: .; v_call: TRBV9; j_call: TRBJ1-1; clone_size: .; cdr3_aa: CASSAWDSDEAFF; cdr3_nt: TGTGCCAGCAGCGCCTGGGACTCCGACGAAGCTTTCTTT
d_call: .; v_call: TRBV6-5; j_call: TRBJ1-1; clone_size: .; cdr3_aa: CATKLNTEAFF; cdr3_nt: TGTGCCACCAAACTGAACACTGAAGCTTTCTTT
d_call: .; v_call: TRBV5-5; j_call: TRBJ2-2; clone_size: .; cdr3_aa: CASSPDFIGELFF; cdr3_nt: TGTGCCAGCAGCCCTGACTTCATCGGGGAGCTGTTTTTT
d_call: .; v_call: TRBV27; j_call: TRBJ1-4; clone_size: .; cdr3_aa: CASRQGLDGEKLFF; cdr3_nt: TGTGCCAGCAGGCAGGGCCTTGATGGGGAAAAACTGTTTTTT
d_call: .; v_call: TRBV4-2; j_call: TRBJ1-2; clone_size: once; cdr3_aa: CASSPLANYGYTF; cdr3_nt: TGTGCCAGCAGCCCTTTGGCTAACTATGGCTACACCTTC
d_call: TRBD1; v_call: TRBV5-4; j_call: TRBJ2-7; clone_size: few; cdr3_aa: CASSKGQGKTYEQYF; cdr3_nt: TGTGCCAGCAGCAAGGGACAGGGGAAAACCTACGAGCAGTACTTC
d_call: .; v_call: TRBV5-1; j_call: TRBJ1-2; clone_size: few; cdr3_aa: CASRSDSGSNYGYTF; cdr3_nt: TGCGCCAGCAGATCTGACAGTGGATCCAACTATGGCTACACCTTC
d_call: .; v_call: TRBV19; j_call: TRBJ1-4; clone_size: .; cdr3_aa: CASKLDLFF; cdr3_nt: TGTGCCAGTAAACTAGACCTGTTTTTT
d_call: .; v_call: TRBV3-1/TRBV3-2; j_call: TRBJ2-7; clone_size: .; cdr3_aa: CASKTGPSSYEQYF; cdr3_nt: TGTGCCAGCAAGACCGGCCCGTCCTCCTACGAGCAGTACTTC
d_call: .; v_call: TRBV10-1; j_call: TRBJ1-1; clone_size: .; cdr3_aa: CASSDNGGTEAFF; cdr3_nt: TGCGCCAGCAGTGATAATGGGGGCACTGAAGCTTTCTTT
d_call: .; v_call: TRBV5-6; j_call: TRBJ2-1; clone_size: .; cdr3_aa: CASGFLGSSWVQFF; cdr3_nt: TGTGCCAGCGGATTCCTAGGGAGCAGCTGGGTGCAGTTCTTC
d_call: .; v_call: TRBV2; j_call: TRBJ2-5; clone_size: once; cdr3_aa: CASRPGETQYF; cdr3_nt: TGTGCCAGCAGACCAGGGGAGACCCAGTACTTC